A single sample gave rise to the 23 T cell receptor beta chains below, sequenced in a study of T cell repertoires in cytomegalovirus infection. TCRdb reanalysed the reads using MiXCR and keeps one entry per CDR3 protein. The data contain 250,000 to 350,000 distinct CDR3 sequences, roughly a quarter of them singletons. The material sequenced was PBMCs. These receptors were collected from a human donor in good health (CMV status not recorded). Some clones in this sample may be carry-over from other donors' samples.

This clonotype was found a few times. The chain combines TRBV29-1 with TRBJ2-7; D may correspond to TRBD1 or TRBD2 (5 bases each). V was clipped by 4 bases and J by 0 bases, with 10 bases between them. The CDR3 loop spans 13 amino acids. Germline V gene data show CDR1 as SQVTM and CDR2 as ANQGSEA. CDR3 protein: CSVGGASSYEQYF. DNA for the CDR3: TGCAGCGTTGGAGGGGCGAGCTCCTACGAGCAGTACTTC.

This clonotype has just a few counts. The chain couples TRBV28 to TRBJ2-1; no definite D call. Trimming took 7 bases from V and 6 from J, leaving 10 bases between them. Germline V gene sequence: CDR1 MDHEN, CDR2 SYDVKM. CDR3 size: 12 residues. CDR3 DNA: TGTGCCAGCACCCTTTTAGGCAATGAGCAGTTCTTC. Its protein product is CASTLLGNEQFF. Looking up the rest from reference TRBV28 and TRBJ2-1 gives the full variable domain: DVKVTQSSRYLVKRTGEKVFLECVQDMDHENMFWYRQDPGLGLRLIYFSYDVKMKEKGDIPEGYSVSREKKERFSLILESASTNQTSMYLCASTLLGNEQFFGPGTRLTVL.

The sample holds many counts of this clonotype. The rearrangement joins TRBV7-2 to TRBJ1-6; D is unresolved. The CDR3 length is 16 residues. Germline V gene sequence: CDR1 SGHTA, CDR2 FQGNSA. Trimming removed 1 base at V and 4 bases at J, with 11 bases between. CDR3 protein: CASSLDGILYNSPLHF. Written as DNA, the CDR3 is TGTGCCAGCAGCTTAGATGGGATTCTGTATAATTCACCCCTCCACTTT.

The rearrangement links TRBV6-6 to TRBJ2-5, with TRBD2 matching 14 bases. Germline V gives CDR1 MNHNY, CDR2 SVGAGI (reference sequence). With 4 bases clipped from V and 2 bases from J, the junction kept 9 bases outside the gene matches. The CDR3 extends over 18 amino acids. CDR3 amino acids: CASSSGLAGGGVQETQYF. The CDR3 DNA follows: TGTGCCAGCAGTTCTGGACTAGCGGGGGGCGGGGTTCAAGAGACCCAGTACTTC.

This chain connects TRBV7-2 to TRBJ1-6; D is ambiguous. The CDR3 totals 15 residues. V was pared by 1 base and J by 5 bases, with 9 bases between. The V gene's germline CDR1 is SGHTA and CDR2 FQGNSA. This chain's CDR3 is CASSLVSYDNSPLHF. In DNA, the CDR3 is TGTGCCAGCAGCTTAGTGTCGTACGATAATTCACCCCTCCACTTT.

This clonotype was detected a few times. This rearrangement joins TRBV12-3 or TRBV12-4 to TRBJ2-1; D tentatively fits TRBD1 or TRBD2 (5 bases each). Trimming left V 10 bases short and J 5 bases short, with 18 bases between. This CDR3 has 14 residues. The CDR3: CATSPGTVHNEQFF. CDR3 nucleotide sequence: TGTGCCACTAGTCCCGGGACGGTCCACAATGAGCAGTTCTTC.

This clonotype has at least ten counts. V and J are TRBV28 and TRBJ2-3, with D perhaps being TRBD1 or TRBD2 (5 bases each). Germline V gives CDR1 MDHEN, CDR2 SYDVKM. V was cut by 3 bases and J by 4 bases, with 8 bases left in between. CDR3 length: 13 residues. The CDR3 DNA follows: TGTGCCAGCAGTTTTGGGGGTCCAGATACGCAGTATTTT. Translated: CASSFGGPDTQYF.

This rearrangement joins TRBV5-4 to TRBJ2-3; 7 nucleotides line up with TRBD1. V shed 3 bases, J shed 8 bases, and the junction held 9 bases outside the gene matches. The CDR3 length is 14 residues. The germline V gene has CDR1 SGHNT and CDR2 YYREEE (reference sequence). In nucleotides, the CDR3 is TGTGCCAGCAGCTCCAAAGGGGGCGAGGGTACGCAGTATTTT. It codes for CASSSKGGEGTQYF.

V and J are TRBV5-4 and TRBJ2-1; 9 bases match TRBD2. This CDR3 is built from 16 residues. CDR1 and CDR2 (germline): SGHNT, YYREEE (reference sequence). After removal of 4 bases from V and 5 bases from J, the junction contained 10 bases not matched to a gene. CDR3 sequence: CASSGDSGGRNNEQFF. In nucleotides, the CDR3 is TGTGCCAGCAGCGGCGATAGCGGGGGAAGAAACAATGAGCAGTTCTTC.

This clonotype came up many times. V and J are TRBV7-2 and TRBJ2-7, with 8 bases matching TRBD2. The germline V gene has CDR1 SGHTA and CDR2 FQGNSA. The V segment lost 5 bases and the J segment 2 bases; nucleotides outside the gene matches: 5. The CDR3 loop spans 14 amino acids. This CDR3 is CASSRGGPTYEQYF. The CDR3 bases are TGTGCCAGCAGCCGCGGGGGGCCGACCTACGAGCAGTACTTC.

J is TRBJ2-3 and V is TRBV5-1, with a weak D call TRBD2 (6 bases). V dropped 0 bases and J dropped 3 bases, with 14 bases sitting between them. The CDR3 sequence is 16 residues long. Germline V gives CDR1 SGHRS, CDR2 YFSETQ. As DNA, the CDR3 is TGCGCCAGCAGCTTGGTAGTTGGCGGGGCAACAGATACGCAGTATTTT. Protein: CASSLVVGGATDTQYF.

This clonotype was found a few times. J is TRBJ2-1 and V is TRBV12-5, with 9 bases that match TRBD2. Germline V lookup: CDR1 LGHNT, CDR2 FRNRAP. This CDR3 has 16 amino acids. The ends lost 1 base at V and 3 bases at J; junction bases unmatched: 4. The CDR3 region is CASGLGERGVYNEQFF. CDR3 in DNA: TGTGCTAGTGGTTTGGGCGAGCGGGGGGTCTACAATGAGCAGTTCTTC.

The V and J genes are TRBV28 and TRBJ1-1, with 7 bases matching TRBD1. V shed 5 bases and J 5 bases; nucleotides not matched to a gene: 11. Germline V gives CDR1 MDHEN, CDR2 SYDVKM. This CDR3 is built from 15 residues. The CDR3 protein is CASSQPDRVGTEAFF. CDR3 coding DNA: TGTGCCAGCAGTCAACCCGACAGGGTAGGGACTGAAGCTTTCTTT.

This clonotype was found many times. The gene calls are TRBV7-2 and TRBJ2-7; 8 nucleotides line up with TRBD2. Germline CDR1 SGHTA, CDR2 FQGNSA. The CDR3 sequence is 16 residues long. V lost 5 bases to trimming and J lost 0 bases; unmatched junction nucleotides: 9. As DNA, the CDR3 is TGTGCCAGCAGCAGGCCTCCGGGACTAGTCTCCTACGAGCAGTACTTC. Translating gives CASSRPPGLVSYEQYF.

The chain combines TRBV12-3 or TRBV12-4 with TRBJ2-7, with TRBD1 as a possible D gene (6 bases). This CDR3 comprises 13 residues. V was clipped by 2 bases and J by 6 bases, with 11 bases between them. The CDR3 bases are TGTGCCAGCAGTTTAAACAGGGCCTCCGAGCAGTACTTC. As protein: CASSLNRASEQYF.

A note on this clonotype: A much larger clone is a single base away; this may be a read error. The genes are TRBV7-2 and TRBJ2-4, with D unresolved. The V gene lost 6 bases and the J gene lost 4 bases, with 16 bases spanning the gap. Germline CDR1 and CDR2: SGHTA and FQGNSA. This CDR3 spans 15 amino acids. In DNA form, the CDR3 reads TGTGCCAGCAGTTTTAACCGGGTCACAAAAAACATTCAGTACTTC. Translating gives CASSFNRVTKNIQYF.

The chain combines TRBV28 with TRBJ1-5; D ambiguous. Germline V lookup: CDR1 MDHEN, CDR2 SYDVKM. The CDR3 is 14 residues long. V was pared by 4 bases and J by 0 bases, with 7 bases between. The CDR3 DNA reads TGTGCCAGCAGTTACCCACTTAGCAATCAGCCCCAGCATTTT. Translated: CASSYPLSNQPQHF.

This clonotype occurred many times. The gene calls are TRBV7-2 and TRBJ2-1, with D hard to call. The CDR3 sequence is 15 residues long. Germline V gene data show CDR1 as SGHTA and CDR2 as FQGNSA. Trimming shortened V by 1 base and J by 6 bases, and 13 bases separated the two germline ends. CDR3 in DNA: TGTGCCAGCAGCTTAGAGGCCAGCACGGTCAATGAGCAGTTCTTC. This codes for CASSLEASTVNEQFF.

The rearrangement links TRBV15 to TRBJ1-5, with D hard to call. This CDR3 region has 16 residues. Between the trimmed V and J ends, which lost 2 bases and 0 bases, there was a span of 11 bases. The germline V gene encodes CDR1 LNHNV and CDR2 YYDKDF (reference sequence). CDR3 sequence: CATSRSGGNSNQPQHF. The CDR3 coding sequence is TGTGCCACCAGCAGATCTGGAGGTAATAGCAATCAGCCCCAGCATTTT.

This chain uses TRBV28 with TRBJ2-1; 10 bases map to TRBD2. The CDR3 extends over 15 amino acids. V trimming: 2 bases; J trimming: 6 bases; junction bases outside the gene matches: 4. CDR1 and CDR2 (germline): MDHEN, SYDVKM. The CDR3 sequence: CASSLSLAGVNEQFF. The DNA of the CDR3 is TGTGCCAGCAGTTTAAGTCTAGCGGGAGTCAATGAGCAGTTCTTC.

The J gene is TRBJ2-7, the V gene TRBV6-2 or TRBV6-3; D tentatively fits TRBD1 or TRBD2 (5 bases each). CDR1 and CDR2 from the germline V gene are MNHEY and SVGEGT. The length of the CDR3 is 14 residues. Between the trimmed V and J ends, which lost 7 bases and 7 bases, there was a span of 20 bases. CDR3 sequence reads: CASIPGTRPTEQYF. Here the CDR3 DNA reads TGTGCCAGCATTCCCGGGACCAGACCCACAGAGCAGTACTTC.

This clonotype was counted ten times or more. The rearrangement links TRBV7-2 to TRBJ1-2; 9 nucleotides line up with TRBD1. V lost 5 bases, J lost 0 bases, and 10 bases stayed unmatched. The length of the CDR3 is 17 residues. Germline V gives CDR1 SGHTA, CDR2 FQGNSA. CDR3 sequence reads: CASSPRDRARANYGYTF. The CDR3 DNA follows: TGTGCCAGCAGCCCCCGGGACAGGGCTAGAGCTAACTATGGCTACACCTTC. Filled out from reference TRBV7-2 and TRBJ1-2, the complete variable domain reads GAGVSQSPSNKVTEKGKDVELRCDPISGHTALYWYRQSLGQGLEFLIYFQGNSAPDKSGLPSDRFSAERTGGSVSTLTIQRTQQEDSAVYLCASSPRDRARANYGYTFGSGTRLTVV.

This clonotype has just a few counts. The V gene is TRBV2, the J gene TRBJ1-1; D is undetermined. Germline V gene sequence: CDR1 SNHLY, CDR2 FYNNEI. The CDR3 runs to 15 residues. The V and J ends lost 5 bases and 4 bases respectively, with 17 bases between them. The CDR3 here is CASSSALLTTTEAFF. CDR3 nucleotide sequence: TGTGCCAGCAGTTCGGCCCTCCTCACCACCACTGAAGCTTTCTTT.